This TCR beta chain is drawn from a study (dated by TCRdb to the mid-2010s). About the investigation overall: The study tested whether tumor-infiltrating Tregs in breast cancer are recruited from blood Tregs or converted in situ from other CD4+ T cell subsets. Points the paper makes about the study in general: Rather than covering whole repertoires, validation in the larger cohort was restricted to a single TCR beta V-J rearrangement. In terms of TCR gene usage, tumor memory CD4+ T cells clustered together with blood and lymph node memory CD4+ cells, as well as with lymph node naive CD4+ cells. The greatest overlap of tumor-infiltrating Treg TCR alpha and beta sequences was observed with tumor naive CD4+ T cells, followed by blood naive CD4+ T cells.

CD4+CD25+CD127-/low cells were isolated as Tregs. Tregs, naive and memory CD4+ T cells from tumor, blood and ipsilateral draining lymph nodes of five breast cancer patients underwent full-length TCR alpha and beta sequencing. Tumor tissue, along with lymph nodes from ipsilateral axillary dissection, was perfused with PBS, minced, and then digested using collagenase I and hyaluronidase. FACS confirmed that the sorted cell populations were more than 90% pure. Amplification of full-length TCR variable regions was done by 5' RACE PCR using constant-region reverse primers, and this step was followed by semi-nested PCR with Nested Universal Primer A. The ReliaPrep RNA Cell Miniprep System was used to extract total RNA, which was then reverse transcribed into 5'RACE-ready cDNA with the SMARTer RACE 5'/3' Kit. An Illumina MiSeq was used to sequence the full-length TCR alpha and beta libraries, which had been barcoded with multiplex adaptors. Per the original workflow: Sequencing data were pooled across the five patients for each of nine subset-tissue groups and compared by unsupervised clustering of TCR gene usage. Repertoire similarity was calculated with the Morisita-Horn index, weighting shared sequences by their contribution to each repertoire. Using fastp at Q25 and MiXCR, TCRdb reprocessed the public reads and kept productive beta chains. Each entry merges the rows of one CDR3 protein and shows their most common DNA and genes. The V and J calls follow TCRdb's processing rather than the paper's. Present in this sample are fewer than 75,000 distinct CDR3 sequences, approximately 26% of which were seen just once. Roughly 2.2% of the sample is in the top ten clones.

The CDR3 has 15 amino acids, counting the end cysteine and phenylalanine. The DNA shown is the 45-base CDR3, in frame from base 1. The V and J ends are trimmed by 4 bases and 0 bases, leaving 14 bases between them. CDR1 and CDR2, per the germline V gene, are SGHRS and YFSETQ. Notes on this clonotype: Its antigen remains undetermined. It has no much larger one-base neighbor in the sample; base qualities were not kept.

The specimen was tumor-infiltrating Tregs sorted from the breast tumor. The rearrangement joined TRBV5-1 to TRBJ2-7, with a tentative D call of TRBD1 or TRBD2, each matching 5 bases. The clonotype was recovered from a female donor with breast cancer. The CDR3 corresponds to CASSRDAMSSYEQYF. The DNA sequence follows: TGCGCCAGCAGCCGGGACGCAATGAGCTCCTACGAGCAGTACTTC.